A single sample gave rise to the 23 T cell receptor beta chains below, sequenced in a study of blood T cell repertoires in COVID-19. Generated by immunoSEQ multiplex PCR, the TCRdb table keeps only in-frame clones and is missing some. The table records about 98,000 clones, roughly 82% of them present only once. Sequencing was done on a sample of peripheral blood. The receptors were sampled from a man aged 80 or over with acute or convalescent COVID-19.

The chain joins TRBV4-1 to TRBJ2-4; 11 nucleotides agree with TRBD2. The CDR3 extends over 18 amino acids. The V gene's germline CDR1 is MGHRA and CDR2 YSYEKL. V shed 3 bases and J 4 bases; nucleotides not matched to a gene: 11. The CDR3 DNA is TGCGCCAGCAGCCATCTCCTTGGGACTAGCGGTCCTAAAAACATTCAGTACTTC. Protein product: CASSHLLGTSGPKNIQYF.

The rearrangement joins TRBV6-5 to TRBJ1-1; the D is unclear. Germline CDR1 reads MNHEY; CDR2 reads SVGAGI. Trimming left V 6 bases short and J 1 base short, with 9 bases between. This CDR3 has 13 amino acids. The CDR3 region is CASRPNRNTEAFF. CDR3 coding DNA: TGTGCCAGCAGGCCAAACAGGAACACTGAAGCTTTCTTT.

The chain links TRBV28 to TRBJ2-7; 8 bases match TRBD1. Germline CDR1 reads MDHEN; CDR2 reads SYDVKM. Trimming cost V 6 bases and J 2 bases; bases outside gene matches: 3. The CDR3 is made up of 13 amino acids. The CDR3 DNA sequence: TGTGCCAGCAGCCCAGGGGGCGCCTACGAGCAGTACTTC. This translates into CASSPGGAYEQYF.

The chain joins TRBV5-4 to TRBJ1-4; a possible D gene is TRBD1 (6 bases). This CDR3 has 15 residues. CDR1 and CDR2 (germline): SGHNT, YYREEE (reference sequence). Trimming removed 4 bases from V and 8 bases from J, with 18 bases in between. This CDR3 reads CASSQKTGLGEKLFF. CDR3 coding DNA: TGTGCCAGCAGCCAAAAGACAGGACTTGGGGAAAAACTGTTTTTT.

V gene TRBV12-2 combines with J gene TRBJ1-4. TRBV12-2 is marked as a pseudogene. The CDR3 runs to 16 residues. The CDR3 region is CASRSVSPRGNEKLFF. The CDR3 DNA is TGTGCAAGTCGCTCAGTATCACCCCGCGGTAATGAAAAACTGTTTTTT.

V gene TRBV30 combines with J gene TRBJ1-6; D is perhaps TRBD1 (6 bases). The germline V gene encodes CDR1 GTSNPN and CDR2 SVGIG (reference sequence). CDR3 length equals 12 residues. V was clipped by 7 bases and J by 7 bases, with 11 bases between them. CDR3 sequence reads: CALGQLNSPLHF. CDR3 DNA: TGTGCCTTGGGACAATTGAATTCACCCCTCCACTTT.

J is TRBJ2-7 and V is TRBV11-1; D remains unclear. The V and J ends lost 5 bases and 2 bases respectively, with 7 bases between them. Germline values: CDR1 SGHAT, CDR2 FQDESV (reference sequence). The CDR3 is made up of 12 amino acids. The CDR3 DNA reads as TGTGCCAGCAGCCCCCCCGCCTACGAGCAGTACTTC. It translates to CASSPPAYEQYF.

The chain uses TRBV4-3 and TRBJ2-7, with D hard to call. Trimming pared 0 bases from V and 0 bases from J, leaving 9 bases between. Looked up from germline, CDR1 is LGHNA and CDR2 is YSLEER. CDR3 length equals 15 residues. The DNA of the CDR3 is TGCGCCAGCAGCCAAGATCTAGGCCTCTCCTACGAGCAGTACTTC. Translation gives CASSQDLGLSYEQYF.

The CDR3 region has the DNA TGTGCCAGCAGTGACGTGTCTGGAAACACCATATATTTT. This encodes CASSDVSGNTIYF. The V gene is TRBV6-1, the J gene TRBJ1-3; the D is unclear. The CDR3 has 13 residues. The V end lost 3 bases, the J end lost 1 base, and 4 bases lay between the germline ends. CDR1 and CDR2 from the germline V gene are MNHNS and SASEGT.

CDR3 nucleotides: TGCGCCAGCTCGAAAAGACTAGCGGGAGTATCAGATACGCAGTATTTT. This translates into CASSKRLAGVSDTQYF. The V gene is TRBV5-1, the J gene TRBJ2-3; TRBD2 matches 12 bases. Germline loops: CDR1 SGHRS, CDR2 YFSETQ. The CDR3 runs to 16 residues. V lost 7 bases to trimming and J lost 4 bases; unmatched junction nucleotides: 10.

The CDR3 spells CASSISGRSYNEQFF. The CDR3 DNA reads as TGTGCCAGCAGCATAAGCGGGAGGTCCTACAATGAGCAGTTCTTC. The chain recombines TRBV9 with TRBJ2-1; the match to TRBD2 covers 9 bases. Germline loops: CDR1 SGDLS, CDR2 YYNGEE. The junction had 3 bases not matched to a gene; V was cut back by 4 bases and J by 1 base. The CDR3 runs 15 residues. The full variable domain, with the rest looked up from reference TRBV9 and TRBJ2-1, is DSGVTQTPKHLITATGQRVTLRCSPRSGDLSVYWYQQSLDQGLQFLIQYYNGEERAKGNILERFSAQQFPDLHSELNLSSLELGDSALYFCASSISGRSYNEQFFGPGTRLTVL.

The J gene is TRBJ1-5, the V gene TRBV19; the match to TRBD1 covers 8 bases. The junction had 9 bases not matched to a gene; V was cut back by 3 bases and J by 2 bases. The CDR3 sequence is 17 residues long. Germline V gene data show CDR1 as LNHDA and CDR2 as SQIVND (reference sequence). CDR3 nucleotides: TGTGCCAGTAGTATCCGACAGGGGATGGGTGGCAATCAGCCCCAGCATTTT. Protein product: CASSIRQGMGGNQPQHF.

The chain links TRBV18 to TRBJ2-2; TRBD1 agrees at 10 bases. From germline, CDR1 is KGHSH and CDR2 LQKENI. This CDR3 is 15 amino acids long. The ends lost 3 bases at V and 4 bases at J; junction bases unmatched: 2. CDR3 amino acids: CASSPGTGATGELFF. The CDR3 nucleotides read TGTGCCAGCTCACCCGGGACAGGGGCCACCGGGGAGCTGTTTTTT.

The chain carries TRBV7-9 and TRBJ2-7; a possible D gene is TRBD1 (5 bases). Germline CDR1 SEHNR, CDR2 FQNEAQ (reference sequence). V was shortened by 2 bases and J by 7 bases, with 12 bases between the two germline ends. The CDR3 consists of 13 residues. The CDR3 DNA reads as TGTGCCAGCAGCTTACGTCAGGGTGTGGAGCAGTACTTC. Amino acids: CASSLRQGVEQYF. Looking up the rest from reference TRBV7-9 and TRBJ2-7 gives the full variable domain: DTGVSQNPRHKITKRGQNVTFRCDPISEHNRLYWYRQTLGQGPEFLTYFQNEAQLEKSRLLSDRFSAERPKGSFSTLEIQRTEQGDSAMYLCASSLRQGVEQYFGPGTRLTVT.

This rearrangement joins TRBV13 to TRBJ2-7, with 13 nucleotides matching TRBD2. Germline V CDR1 and CDR2: PRHDT, FYEKMQ (reference sequence). The V gene end was trimmed by 6 bases and the J gene end by 3 bases; junction bases not matched to a gene: 11. This CDR3 is 17 amino acids long. The CDR3 spells CASRSAGTSGIVYEQYF. In DNA form, the CDR3 reads TGTGCCAGCAGGAGTGCCGGGACTAGCGGGATAGTCTACGAGCAGTACTTC. The whole variable domain, filled in from reference TRBV13 and TRBJ2-7, reads AAGVIQSPRHLIKEKRETATLKCYPIPRHDTVYWYQQGPGQDPQFLISFYEKMQSDKGSIPDRFSAQQFSDYHSELNMSSLELGDSALYFCASRSAGTSGIVYEQYFGPGTRLTVT.

This chain connects TRBV9 to TRBJ2-5; 8 bases are a match to TRBD1. Germline lookup yields CDR1 SGDLS and CDR2 YYNGEE. CDR3 length: 15 amino acids. Trimming removed 4 bases from V and 0 bases from J; junction bases left unmatched: 5. The CDR3: CASSTWTGNQETQYF. The DNA of the CDR3 is TGTGCCAGCAGCACCTGGACAGGGAACCAAGAGACCCAGTACTTC.

The rearrangement links TRBV14 to TRBJ2-3, with 10 positions matching TRBD2. The junction had 5 bases not matched to a gene; V was cut back by 4 bases and J by 4 bases. Germline values: CDR1 SGHDN, CDR2 FVKESK. This CDR3 spans 15 amino acids. In DNA form, the CDR3 reads TGTGCCAGCAGCCTGCGGACTAGCGGATCAGATACGCAGTATTTT. It is translated as CASSLRTSGSDTQYF.

The chain employs TRBV11-2 and TRBJ2-1; 7 bases align to TRBD2. This CDR3 has 14 residues. V gave up 8 bases and J gave up 6 bases; unmatched junction bases: 10. Germline V CDR1 and CDR2: SGHAT, FQNNGV. CDR3 in DNA: TGTGCCAGCCTTAGCGGGCGCGGTCTCAATGAGCAGTTCTTC. It specifies CASLSGRGLNEQFF.

The chain is built from TRBV14 and TRBJ1-2; no clear D. Germline V gene lookup returns CDR1 SGHDN and CDR2 FVKESK. V was cut by 0 bases and J by 6 bases, with 11 bases left in between. The CDR3 covers 14 residues. The CDR3 sequence: CASSQDFGYDGYTF. In DNA form, the CDR3 reads TGTGCCAGCAGCCAAGATTTCGGGTACGATGGCTACACCTTC.

The chain carries TRBV6-6 and TRBJ1-4; a possible D gene is TRBD1 (5 bases). This CDR3 region has 12 residues. CDR1 is MNHNY and CDR2 is SVGAGI in the germline V gene (reference sequence). With 5 bases removed from V and 8 bases from J, the gap between germline ends came to 9 bases. CDR3 protein: CASSHDSEKLFF. In DNA, the CDR3 is TGTGCCAGCAGTCACGACAGCGAAAAACTGTTTTTT.

The J gene is TRBJ2-3, the V gene TRBV19; D gene unclear. Trimming left V 6 bases short and J 4 bases short, with 11 bases between. Germline loops: CDR1 LNHDA, CDR2 SQIVND (reference sequence). The CDR3 covers 13 residues. CDR3 in amino acids: CASSPLYSDTQYF. DNA of the CDR3: TGTGCCAGTAGCCCCCTGTACTCAGATACGCAGTATTTT.

V usage is TRBV5-1 and J usage is TRBJ1-3, with D unresolved. The V gene lost 0 bases and the J gene lost 0 bases, with 7 bases spanning the gap. From germline, CDR1 is SGHRS and CDR2 YFSETQ. This CDR3 contains 15 residues. In nucleotides, the CDR3 is TGCGCCAGCAGCTTGGCCCCACTCTCTGGAAACACCATATATTTT. As protein: CASSLAPLSGNTIYF.

The chain employs TRBV18 and TRBJ2-7; TRBD1 might be the D (6 bases). The CDR3 contains 14 residues. With 6 bases removed from V and 0 bases from J, the gap between germline ends came to 12 bases. Germline V gene data show CDR1 as KGHSH and CDR2 as LQKENI. DNA of the CDR3: TGTGCCAGCTCTTGGGACATCAACTCCTACGAGCAGTACTTC. The encoded protein is CASSWDINSYEQYF.